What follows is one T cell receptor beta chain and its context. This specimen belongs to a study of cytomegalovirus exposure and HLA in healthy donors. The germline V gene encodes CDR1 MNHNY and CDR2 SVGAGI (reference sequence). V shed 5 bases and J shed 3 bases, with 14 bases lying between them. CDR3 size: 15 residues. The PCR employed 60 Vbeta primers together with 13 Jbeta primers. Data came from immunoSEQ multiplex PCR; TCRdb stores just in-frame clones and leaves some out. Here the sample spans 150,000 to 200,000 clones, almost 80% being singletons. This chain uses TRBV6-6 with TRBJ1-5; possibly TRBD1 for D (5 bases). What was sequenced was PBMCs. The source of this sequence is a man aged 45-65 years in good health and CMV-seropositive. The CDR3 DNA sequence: TGTGCCAGCAGTCGCCTGACAGACAACAATCAGCCCCAGCATTTT. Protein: CASSRLTDNNQPQHF.